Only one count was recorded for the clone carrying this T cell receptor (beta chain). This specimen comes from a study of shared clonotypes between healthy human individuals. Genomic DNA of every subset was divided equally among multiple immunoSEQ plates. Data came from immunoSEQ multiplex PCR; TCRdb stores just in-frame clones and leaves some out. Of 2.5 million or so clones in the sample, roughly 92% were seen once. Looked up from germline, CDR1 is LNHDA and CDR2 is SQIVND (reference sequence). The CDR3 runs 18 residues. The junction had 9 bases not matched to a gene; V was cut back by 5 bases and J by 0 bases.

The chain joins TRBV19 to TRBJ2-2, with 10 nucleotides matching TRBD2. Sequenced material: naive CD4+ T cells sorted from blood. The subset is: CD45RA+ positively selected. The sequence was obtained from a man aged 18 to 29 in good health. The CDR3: CASSSRILAGANTGELFF. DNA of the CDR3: TGTGCCAGTAGTTCCCGAATTCTAGCGGGGGCGAACACCGGGGAGCTGTTTTTT.